The clone carrying this T cell receptor beta chain was observed a few times. Its antigen is unknown. This sample is part of a study of CD8+CD57+ T cells in acquired aplastic anemia. As for the study in general: CD4+ and CD8+ cells, once sorted, gave DNA averaging roughly 3 ug. Study-wide results and limits: Patients had roughly 31 CD8+ CDR3 sequences in common with controls (the shared set).

Trimming stripped 3 bases from V and 3 bases from J, with 8 bases between. Germline CDR1 LGHNA, CDR2 YNFKEQ. This CDR3 spans 14 amino acids. Researchers used genomic DNA as the template to profile TCR beta VDJ and CDR3. One entry per CDR3 protein results from TCRdb running MiXCR on the reads. In the table there are 150,000 to 200,000 distinct CDR3 sequences, around 40% of which are singletons. The genes are TRBV4-2 and TRBJ2-2; a weak D match, TRBD1 (6 bases). The clonotype originates from a human donor in good health. The sample was sorted CD4+, CD8+, or CD8+CD57+ T cells (not recorded which) from PBMCs. The CDR3 coding sequence is TGTGCCAGCAGCCAGGACAGCCACACCGGGGAGCTGTTTTTT. It specifies CASSQDSHTGELFF.